This TCR beta chain stems from a study of T-cell reconstitution after alpha-beta-depleted transplantation in children. Study outcomes and limitations: Surviving recipient T cells and thymic progenitors accounted for the high day-60 TCRbeta diversity observed in some patients. Newly generated T cells supplied most T-cell counts and diversity one year post-transplant. Alpha-beta T cells present about two months after transplant were reported to originate from several hundred expanded graft clones.

V trimming: 5 bases; J trimming: 8 bases; junction bases outside the gene matches: 3. Germline CDR1 reads MNHEY; CDR2 reads SVGEGT. The CDR3 sequence is 12 residues long. Worth noting for this clonotype: What it binds is not known.

Researchers prepared the TCRbeta library using unique molecular identifiers, the study reports. TCRdb processed the PCR reads anew with MiXCR; each CDR3 protein has one entry. The sample carries roughly 50,000 distinct CDR3 sequences, 40% to 55% recorded once. V and J are TRBV6-2 or TRBV6-3 and TRBJ2-3, with 8 bases fitting TRBD1. This sample comprised PBMCs, mostly from graft donor cells, obtained 360 days after TCRalphabeta/CD19-depleted stem cell transplant. This receptor was taken from a male patient aged 10-17 years who had a stem cell transplant for acute lymphoblastic leukemia, so the T cells may come from the graft donor. The CDR3 reads CASSDRGVTQYF. CDR3 nucleotide sequence: TGTGCCAGCAGTGACAGGGGTGTTACGCAGTATTTT.